These 11 T cell receptor beta chains came from one sample sequenced in a study of T cells in Graves' hyperthyroidism and ophthalmopathy. Researchers took RNA transcripts and amplified the TCR beta CDR3 regions from them. HTBI primers drove first-round RT-PCR of the TCR CDR3. MiXCR was run by TCRdb on the multiplex PCR reads, yielding one entry per CDR3 protein. This repertoire shows approximately 430,000 distinct CDR3 sequences, approximately 15% found once; its top ten account for roughly 14%. Sample: blood. These receptors were obtained from a woman aged 18 to 35 with Graves' hyperthyroidism.

This clonotype came up many times. The chain uses TRBV12-3 or TRBV12-4 and TRBJ1-5; 7 nucleotides align to TRBD1. With 3 bases clipped from V and 3 bases from J, the junction kept 8 bases outside the gene matches. There are 16 residues in the CDR3. The CDR3 DNA follows: TGTGCCAGCAGTTTCCACAGGGGAGTTTCCAATCAGCCCCAGCATTTT. Translating it yields CASSFHRGVSNQPQHF.

This clonotype was found many times. The rearrangement joins TRBV3-1 to TRBJ2-1, with 7 bases aligning to TRBD2. The CDR3 spans 15 residues. Germline CDR1 and CDR2: LGHDT and YNNKEL (reference sequence). V was pared by 4 bases and J by 4 bases, with 7 bases of the junction left unmatched. This CDR3 reads CASSPRLARYNEQFF. The CDR3, as DNA: TGTGCCAGCAGCCCTAGACTAGCTCGGTACAATGAGCAGTTCTTC.

This clonotype was observed at least ten times. The CDR3, as DNA: TGTGCCAGCAGCCAAGGAGGCGGGACCGAGCAGTACTTC. Protein sequence: CASSQGGGTEQYF. The chain joins TRBV3-1 to TRBJ2-7, with D tentatively TRBD2 (6 bases). This CDR3 spans 13 amino acids. From germline, CDR1 is LGHDT and CDR2 YNNKEL (reference sequence). V lost 1 base to trimming and J lost 6 bases, with 10 bases between them.

The sample holds many counts of this clonotype. This sequence joins TRBV6-1 and TRBJ2-7; 8 bases are a match to TRBD2. The CDR3 spans 14 residues. CDR1 MNHNS and CDR2 SASEGT come from the germline V gene. J was trimmed by 2 bases and V by 5 bases; bases with no gene match: 5. The CDR3 DNA sequence: TGTGCCAGCAGTTCAGCGGGAGCCACCTACGAGCAGTACTTC. Translated: CASSSAGATYEQYF.

The V and J genes are TRBV10-1 and TRBJ1-2; the D gene is possibly TRBD1 (5 bases). Per the germline V gene, CDR1 is WNHNN and CDR2 is SYGVQD (reference sequence). Trimming took off 2 bases at V and 4 bases at J, with 8 bases between the two ends. The CDR3 is 13 amino acids. CDR3 sequence: CASSETGSYGYTF. The CDR3 DNA sequence: TGCGCCAGCAGTGAGACAGGATCCTATGGCTACACCTTC.

This clonotype showed up many times. The J gene is TRBJ2-5, the V gene TRBV11-2; 7 nucleotides match TRBD2. With V trimmed by 3 bases and J by 5 bases, 3 bases remained unmatched. The CDR3 is made up of 13 amino acids. Germline V CDR1 and CDR2: SGHAT, FQNNGV. CDR3 in amino acids: CASSFPGGETQYF. The CDR3 DNA is TGTGCCAGCAGCTTTCCGGGGGGTGAGACCCAGTACTTC.

Only a few counts were recorded for this clonotype. The chain links TRBV6-2 or TRBV6-3 to TRBJ1-6, with D tentatively TRBD1 (5 bases). The CDR3 is 13 residues long. Trimming cost V 8 bases and J 2 bases, with 7 bases left between them. Germline loops: CDR1 MNHEY, CDR2 SVGEGT. CDR3: CASRQPYNSPLHF. Here the CDR3 DNA reads TGTGCCAGCCGACAGCCCTATAATTCACCCCTCCACTTT.

This clonotype showed up many times. The CDR3 nucleotides read TGCGCCAGCAGCCTTGGACAGGGAGTTGAGCAGTTCTTC. It specifies CASSLGQGVEQFF. The rearrangement links TRBV5-1 to TRBJ2-1; 8 bases fit TRBD1. Germline lookup yields CDR1 SGHRS and CDR2 YFSETQ. V trimming: 4 bases; J trimming: 9 bases; junction bases outside the gene matches: 6. The length of the CDR3 is 13 residues.

This chain links TRBV20-1 with TRBJ2-3, with TRBD2 matching over 14 bases. Germline values: CDR1 DFQATT, CDR2 SNEGSKA (reference sequence). Trimming cost V 5 bases and J 6 bases; bases outside gene matches: 4. This CDR3 region has 14 residues. The chain's CDR3 is CSAYGTSGSDTQYF. CDR3 bases: TGCAGTGCTTATGGGACTAGCGGGAGTGATACGCAGTATTTT.

There are many counts of this clonotype. This sequence joins TRBV10-3 and TRBJ1-5; D possibly corresponds to TRBD1 (5 bases). The V end lost 1 base, the J end lost 6 bases, and 7 bases lay between the germline ends. Germline CDR1 is ENHRY and CDR2 is SYGVKD. This CDR3 is 13 amino acids long. CDR3: CAISEFQGQPQHF. CDR3 DNA sequence: TGTGCCATCAGTGAGTTTCAGGGTCAGCCCCAGCATTTT.

This clonotype was observed at least ten times. The chain recombines TRBV20-1 with TRBJ2-1; D possibly uses TRBD1 or TRBD2 (5 bases each). Germline CDR1 reads DFQATT; CDR2 reads SNEGSKA (reference sequence). The CDR3 sequence is 15 residues long. The germline V and J ends were trimmed by 0 bases and 6 bases, with 15 bases remaining between them. CDR3 nucleotide sequence: TGCAGTGCTAGAGATTGGGGGACCGTCCGCAATGAGCAGTTCTTC. Its translation: CSARDWGTVRNEQFF.